The sequence of this TCR beta chain was determined in a study of cytomegalovirus exposure and HLA in healthy donors (dated by TCRdb to about 2017). Context from the whole study: In an earlier analysis of approximately 640 of the donors, about 260 Gb of sequence data and 95 million to 130 million unique TCR beta sequences from about 179 million T cells were reported. Roughly 300 gigabases of sequencing data and around 85 million unique TCR sequences made up an early release that covered nearly 650 HLA-typed donors. Of the roughly 390 genotyped donors, approximately 83% fell in the genetic ancestry cluster associated with self-reported Caucasian donors. The study was designed to test whether signatures of past pathogen exposure could be identified by cataloging public T cell receptors. The study used immunosequencing to profile the T cell repertoires of more than 650 subjects and linked those repertoires to cytomegalovirus serostatus. Besides the first cohort of 666 subjects, a separate validation cohort made up of some 110 different subjects was used. The study combined high-throughput TCR immunosequencing, statistical association of individual TCRs with disease status, and machine learning to predict cytomegalovirus infection status. To study patterns of TCR occurrence, a later analysis re-analyzed previously published TCR beta repertoires from around 670 donors and added high-resolution HLA genotyping. Rather than using new phenotypic data, the later analysis identified candidate immune exposures from TCR beta sequences and from how often those sequences occurred across donors. An earlier analysis of approximately 640 of the donors applied high-throughput TCR beta sequencing to assess whether each TCR beta V gene segment acted as functional or pseudogenic. Donor age, sex, ethnicity and CMV serostatus were compiled together with the repertoire data. In a later genetic analysis, genome-wide SNP genotypes for about 55% of the 666 donors were used, and that subset was treated as a discovery cohort. Every repertoire in the discovery cohort had been generated on one and the same sequencing platform. Both class I and class II loci were covered by HLA typing, at four-digit resolution. Typing coverage differed by locus: A, B, C, DRB1 and DQB1 were typed in about 629-630 donors, DQA1 in 500 to 550, DPA1 in some 600, and DPB1 in 450 to 490. Four or five DR-DQ haplotypes were handled as single units for association and clustering because linkage in the cohort was strong. Among some 400 genotyped donors of the cohort, an average of about 220,000 unique TCR beta nucleotide sequences was sequenced per donor, of which 15% to 20% were non-productive.

In total, approximately 700 healthy bone marrow donors made up the cohort. All cohort members were sampled while nominally healthy, although unrecorded immune exposures were likely present. The donor tested CMV seronegative, placing the donor among the approximately 360 seronegative members of the cohort. A peripheral blood sample was collected from each donor, and TCR beta sequencing was performed on peripheral blood mononuclear cells. Genomic DNA was extracted from the blood cell samples with the Qiagen DNeasy Blood Extraction Kit. Receptors were amplified or captured by the immunoSEQ multiplex PCR assay. The multiplex PCR relied on a mix of 60 forward primers for TCR Vbeta segments and 13 reverse primers for TCR Jbeta segments. The CDR3 region of rearranged TCR beta genes was amplified from genomic DNA by a multiplex PCR assay. Amplified TCR beta libraries were sequenced as 87-base-pair reads on the Illumina HiSeq System. On the study's bioinformatics: In a later analysis, 70 million to 95 million unique TCR beta chains were counted across the roughly 670 repertoires, and roughly 9.9 million of these chains were shared by at least two donors. A nearest-neighbor algorithm error-corrected the raw reads and collapsed the reads into unique sequences, merging closely related sequences to remove PCR and sequencing errors. CDR3 sequences were aligned to IMGT reference sequences to assign V, D and J gene segments. Each retained sequence needed at least a six-nucleotide match to both a V gene segment and a J gene segment. A rearrangement was called productive if the CDR3 had no stop codons and remained in frame with V and J, and every other rearrangement was called non-productive. Following IMGT convention, CDR3 was defined as the stretch from the second conserved V-encoded cysteine to the conserved J-encoded phenylalanine. The earlier analysis of approximately 500 of the donors excluded sequences that lacked an unambiguous match to a single V gene segment. An earlier analysis of a few hundred of the donors called V segments functional above 56.7% productive rearrangements and segregating when the between-donor standard deviation exceeded 5%. A statistical classification framework was built for diagnosing cytomegalovirus status from the catalog of TCR beta chain sequences. V and J gene assignment, in a later analysis, came from comparing TCR nucleotide sequences with IMGT/GENE-DB human TR gene sequences. In a later analysis, CDR3 sequences and most-parsimonious VDJ recombination scenarios were assigned using the TCRdist pipeline. In a later analysis, every TCR beta chain was defined by the combination of its CDR3 amino acid sequence and its V-gene family, and reads without a unique V-gene family were dropped. In a later analysis, 450 to 600 highly shared, low-generation-probability nucleotide sequences were removed to address suspected cross-contamination and a sequencing artifact. In a later analysis, a clonal expansion index was calculated for each public chain from normalized within-repertoire ranks of inferred template counts. In a later analysis, generation probabilities were computed with a VDJ recombination model fitted to out-of-frame rearrangements, and the resulting probabilities were checked against IGoR. A later analysis scored TCR-TCR, TCR-HLA and TCR-CMV co-occurrence with hypergeometric tests, applying a repertoire-size bias correction to TCR pairs. A later analysis estimated false discovery rates by permuting HLA or CMV assignments 20 times. In a later analysis, co-occurring TCRs were grouped using DBSCAN, with TCRdist sequence similarity added in when clustering inside HLA-allele-positive subsets. Co-occurrence clustering excluded repertoires with fewer than 30,000 or more than 120,000 public chains, plus five with anomalous nucleotide sharing. TCRdb holds this immuneACCESS table with in-frame rearrangements only. Some clones are missing; in checked studies, unresolved V genes explain under half, and the rest has no known cause. The V and J calls and clone size come from that table; D and trimming were worked out from the DNA. Present in this sample are about 150,000 clones, approximately 77% of which were seen just once. Roughly 2% of the sample is taken by the ten largest.

Including cysteine and phenylalanine, the CDR3 has 14 amino acids. Just the 42-base CDR3 DNA is kept, in frame starting at base 1. At the junction V is shortened by 10 bases and J by 0 bases, with 12 bases in between. Based on the germline V gene, the CDR1 and CDR2 sequences are MNHEY and SVGAGI. Comment on this clone: It lacks a known antigen. Base qualities are missing; no much larger clone stands one base away.

Here is what the overall study found, with its caveats: In a later genetic analysis, a missense DCLRE1C variant was associated with V-gene and J-gene trimming of TCR beta chains, and the association was replicated in an independent cohort. A few of the identified cytomegalovirus-associated TCR beta chains were confirmed in vitro to be specific for cytomegalovirus antigens. In a later analysis, most CMV-associated TCR beta chains were found to appear HLA-restricted, with HLA associations seemingly driven largely by CMV exposure. Because counts were too low, some 16 rarely observed V segments, including chromosome 9 orphons, were excluded from the earlier analysis of fewer than 650 of the donors. In a later analysis, TCR association rates were found to vary across HLA loci, with the most associated TCRs seen for DRB1 alleles and the fewest for HLA-C alleles. A further reported finding was that TCR beta sequences accurately predicted the HLA-A and HLA-B alleles for most subjects in the first cohort. In an earlier analysis of fewer than 750 of the donors, most TCR beta V segments were observed in productive rearrangements about 87% or about 30% of the time, broadly matching IMGT annotations. The sequencing pipeline was judged likely to have produced a cluster of highly shared sequence variants as a technical artifact. HLA typing was unavailable for some donors at each locus, so association tests used only the typed subset. A later analysis found that HLA-associated TCR beta chains were more clonally expanded and had lower generation probabilities than equally common non-associated chains. Presence/absence analyses assumed roughly uniform sequencing depth across donors, an assumption that may not hold. A total of 150 or so TCR beta chains were listed by the study as associated with cytomegalovirus. According to a later analysis, parvovirus B19, influenza, CMV and Epstein-Barr virus appeared linked to several top co-occurrence clusters. A later analysis associated 15,000 to 20,000 TCR beta sequences with specific HLA alleles at a false discovery rate of 0.05. For the cohort, immune exposure information was limited to CMV serostatus. Compared with the approximately 600-donor mean, donors in an Asian-associated ancestry cluster had fewer N-insertions in productive TCRs, according to a later genetic analysis. Across donors, most TCR sequences were observed very rarely, whereas some public TCRs were present in many individuals. Correlated functional status among segregating V segments might reflect linkage disequilibrium, but an unknown experimental factor could not be ruled out. When HLA alleles, especially DR and DQ, strongly co-occurred, attributing TCR associations to individual alleles was difficult. In both the original and validation cohorts, the classifier was reported to diagnose cytomegalovirus status with high specificity and sensitivity. Only TCR beta chains were sequenced in this cohort, and the absence of alpha or paired-chain data limited detectable features. The authors suggested that the approach could potentially be extended to other disease states and immunological phenotypes. Some IMGT-functional V segments, including TRBV6-2 and TRBV6-3, could not be told apart with the 87-base-pair reads, so those segments were excluded.

Recombination connected TRBV6-5 to TRBJ1-4; no D gene is confidently identified. This TCR was recovered from a man younger than 45 in good health and CMV-seronegative. The sample was PBMCs. The sequenced DNA is TGTGCCACCCATTCGGGGACAACTAATGAAAAACTGTTTTTT. Its protein reads: CATHSGTTNEKLFF.